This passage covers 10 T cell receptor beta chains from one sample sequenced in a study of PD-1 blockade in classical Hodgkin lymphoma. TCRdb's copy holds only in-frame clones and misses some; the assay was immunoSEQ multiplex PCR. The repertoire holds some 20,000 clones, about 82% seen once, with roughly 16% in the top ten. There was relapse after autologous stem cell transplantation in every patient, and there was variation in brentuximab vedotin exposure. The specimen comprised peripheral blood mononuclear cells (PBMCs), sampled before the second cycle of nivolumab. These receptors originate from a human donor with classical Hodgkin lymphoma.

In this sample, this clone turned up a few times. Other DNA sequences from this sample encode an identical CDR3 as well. The CDR3 sequence is CACYFGEQFF. In DNA, the CDR3 is TGTGCCTGTTACTTCGGTGAGCAGTTCTTC. This chain joins TRBV30 and TRBJ2-1; no definite D call. Germline lookup yields CDR1 GTSNPN and CDR2 SVGIG (reference sequence). With 6 bases removed from V and 9 bases from J, the gap between germline ends came to 9 bases. CDR3 length: 10 residues.

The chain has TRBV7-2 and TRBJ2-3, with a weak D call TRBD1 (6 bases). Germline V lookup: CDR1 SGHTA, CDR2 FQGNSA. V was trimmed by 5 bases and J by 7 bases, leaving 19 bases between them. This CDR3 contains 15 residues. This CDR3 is CASSTDNLGGNTQYF. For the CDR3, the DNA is TGTGCCAGCAGCACGGACAATTTAGGGGGTAATACGCAGTATTTT.

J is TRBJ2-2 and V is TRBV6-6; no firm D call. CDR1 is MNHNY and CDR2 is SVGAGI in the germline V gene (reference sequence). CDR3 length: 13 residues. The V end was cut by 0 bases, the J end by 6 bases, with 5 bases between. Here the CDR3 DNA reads TGTGCCAGCAGTTACTCAGGGTCCGGGGAGCTGTTTTTT. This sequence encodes CASSYSGSGELFF.

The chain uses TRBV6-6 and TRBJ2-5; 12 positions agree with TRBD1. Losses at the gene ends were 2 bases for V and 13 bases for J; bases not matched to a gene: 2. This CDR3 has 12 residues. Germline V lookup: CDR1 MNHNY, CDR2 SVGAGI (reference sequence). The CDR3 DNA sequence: TGTGCCAGCAGTTACCCGGGACAGGGGGCGTACTTC. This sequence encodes CASSYPGQGAYF.

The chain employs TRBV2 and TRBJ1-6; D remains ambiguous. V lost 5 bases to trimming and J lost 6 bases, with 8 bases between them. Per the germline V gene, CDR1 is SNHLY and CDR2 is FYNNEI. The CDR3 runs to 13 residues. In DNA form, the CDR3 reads TGTGCCAGCAGTATAACGGGTAATTCACCCCTCCACTTT. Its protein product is CASSITGNSPLHF.

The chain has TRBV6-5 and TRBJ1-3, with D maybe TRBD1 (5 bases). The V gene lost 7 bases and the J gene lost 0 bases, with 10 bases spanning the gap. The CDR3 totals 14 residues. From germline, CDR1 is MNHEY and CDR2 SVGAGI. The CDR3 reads CASTMGTSGNTIYF. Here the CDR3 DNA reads TGTGCCAGCACCATGGGGACCTCTGGAAACACCATATATTTT.

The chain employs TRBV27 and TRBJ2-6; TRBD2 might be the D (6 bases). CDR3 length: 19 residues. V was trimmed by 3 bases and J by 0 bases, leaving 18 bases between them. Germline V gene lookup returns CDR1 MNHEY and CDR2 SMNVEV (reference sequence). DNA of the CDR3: TGTGCCAGCAGTTTTTTCCCCAGGCGGGGCGACTCTGGGGCCAACGTCCTGACTTTC. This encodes CASSFFPRRGDSGANVLTF.

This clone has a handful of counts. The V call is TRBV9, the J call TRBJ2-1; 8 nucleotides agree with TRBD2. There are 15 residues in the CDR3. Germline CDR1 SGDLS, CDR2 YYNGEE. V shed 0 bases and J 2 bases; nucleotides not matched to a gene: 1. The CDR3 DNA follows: TGTGCCAGCAGCGTAGTTAGCGGGGCCTACAATGAGCAGTTCTTC. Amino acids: CASSVVSGAYNEQFF.

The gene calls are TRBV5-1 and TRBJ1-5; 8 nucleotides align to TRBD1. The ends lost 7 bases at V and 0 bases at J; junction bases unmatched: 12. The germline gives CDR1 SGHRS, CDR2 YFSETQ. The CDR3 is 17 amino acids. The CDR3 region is CASEGTGSRDSNQPQHF. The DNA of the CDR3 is TGCGCCAGCGAGGGGACAGGTTCGCGGGATAGCAATCAGCCCCAGCATTTT.

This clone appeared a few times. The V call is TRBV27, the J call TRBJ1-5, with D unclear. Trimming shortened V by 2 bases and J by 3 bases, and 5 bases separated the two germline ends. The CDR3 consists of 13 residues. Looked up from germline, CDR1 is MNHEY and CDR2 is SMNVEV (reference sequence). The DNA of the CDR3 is TGTGCCAGCAGTTTACAGAACAATCAGCCCCAGCATTTT. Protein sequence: CASSLQNNQPQHF.